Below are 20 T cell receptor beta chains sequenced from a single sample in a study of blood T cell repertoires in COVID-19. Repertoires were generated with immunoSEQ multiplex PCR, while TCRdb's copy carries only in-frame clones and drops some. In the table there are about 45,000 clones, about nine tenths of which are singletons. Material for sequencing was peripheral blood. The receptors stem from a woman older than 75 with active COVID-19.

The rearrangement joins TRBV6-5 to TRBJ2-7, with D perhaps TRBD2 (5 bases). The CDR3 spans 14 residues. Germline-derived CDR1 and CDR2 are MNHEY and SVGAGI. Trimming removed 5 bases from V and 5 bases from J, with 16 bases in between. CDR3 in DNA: TGTGCCAGCAGTCCAACACGCGAGGGTCACGAGCAGTACTTC. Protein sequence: CASSPTREGHEQYF.

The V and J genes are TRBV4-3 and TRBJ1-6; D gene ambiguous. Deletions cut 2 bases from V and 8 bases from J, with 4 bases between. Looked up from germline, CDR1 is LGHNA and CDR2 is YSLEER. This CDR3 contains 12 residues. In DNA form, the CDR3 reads TGCGCCAGCAGCCAACTTCATTCACCCCTCCACTTT. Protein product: CASSQLHSPLHF.

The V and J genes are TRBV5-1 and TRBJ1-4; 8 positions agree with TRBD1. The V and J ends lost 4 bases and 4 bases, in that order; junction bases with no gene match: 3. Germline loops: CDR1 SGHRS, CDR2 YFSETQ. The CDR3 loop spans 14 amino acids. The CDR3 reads CASSPGQGNEKLFF. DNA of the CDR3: TGCGCCAGCAGCCCCGGACAGGGTAATGAAAAACTGTTTTTT.

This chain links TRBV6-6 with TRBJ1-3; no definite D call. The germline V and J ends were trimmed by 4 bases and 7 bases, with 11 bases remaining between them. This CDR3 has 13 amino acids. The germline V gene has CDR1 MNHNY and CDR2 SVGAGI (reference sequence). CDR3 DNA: TGTGCCAGCAGTTTAGGTGAGGGCAACACCATATATTTT. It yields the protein CASSLGEGNTIYF.

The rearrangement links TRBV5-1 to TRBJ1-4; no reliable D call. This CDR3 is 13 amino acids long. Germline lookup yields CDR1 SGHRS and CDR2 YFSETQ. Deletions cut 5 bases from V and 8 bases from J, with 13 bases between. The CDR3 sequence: CASRPVGGEKLFF. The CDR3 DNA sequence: TGCGCCAGCAGGCCAGTGGGAGGGGAAAAACTGTTTTTT.

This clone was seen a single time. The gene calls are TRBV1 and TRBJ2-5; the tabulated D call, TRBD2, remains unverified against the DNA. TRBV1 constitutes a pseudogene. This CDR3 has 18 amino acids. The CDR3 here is CTSSHPVYSGGRQETQYF. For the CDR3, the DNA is TGCACCAGCAGCCACCCCGTCTACAGCGGGGGGCGACAAGAGACCCAGTACTTC.

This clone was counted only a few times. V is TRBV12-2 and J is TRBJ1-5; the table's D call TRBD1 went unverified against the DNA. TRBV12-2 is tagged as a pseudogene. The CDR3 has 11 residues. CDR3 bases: TGTGCAAGTCGCCAGAATCAGCCCCAGCATTTT. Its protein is CASRQNQPQHF.

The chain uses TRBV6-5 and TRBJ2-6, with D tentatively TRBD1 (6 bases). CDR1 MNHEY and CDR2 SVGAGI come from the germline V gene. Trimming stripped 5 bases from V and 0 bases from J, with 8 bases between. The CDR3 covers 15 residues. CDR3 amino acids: CASSTGYSGANVLTF. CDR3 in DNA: TGTGCCAGCAGTACAGGGTACTCTGGGGCCAACGTCCTGACTTTC.

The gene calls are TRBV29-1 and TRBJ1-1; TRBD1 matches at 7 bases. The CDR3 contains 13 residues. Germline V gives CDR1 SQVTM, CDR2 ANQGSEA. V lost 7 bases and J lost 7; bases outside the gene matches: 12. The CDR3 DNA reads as TGCAGCGGTGGGCAGGGGGGAGGTAATGAAGCTTTCTTT. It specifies CSGGQGGGNEAFF.

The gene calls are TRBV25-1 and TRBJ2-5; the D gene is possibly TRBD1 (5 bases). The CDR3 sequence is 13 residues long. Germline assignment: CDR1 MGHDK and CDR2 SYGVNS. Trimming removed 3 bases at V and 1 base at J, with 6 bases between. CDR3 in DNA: TGTGCCAGCAGTGAGGGGCCCCAAGAGACCCAGTACTTC. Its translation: CASSEGPQETQYF.

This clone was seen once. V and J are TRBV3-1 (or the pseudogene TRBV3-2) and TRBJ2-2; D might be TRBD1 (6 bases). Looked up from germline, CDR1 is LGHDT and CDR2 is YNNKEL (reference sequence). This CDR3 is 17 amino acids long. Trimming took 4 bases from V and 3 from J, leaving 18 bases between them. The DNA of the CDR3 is TGTGCCAGCAGCCCGACGAACTGGGGGCGAGACACCGGGGAGCTGTTTTTT. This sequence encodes CASSPTNWGRDTGELFF.

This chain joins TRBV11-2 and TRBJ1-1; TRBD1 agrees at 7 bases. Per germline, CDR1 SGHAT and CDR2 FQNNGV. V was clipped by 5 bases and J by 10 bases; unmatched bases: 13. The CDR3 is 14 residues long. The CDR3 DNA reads TGTGCCAGCAGCGAACAACGACAGGGCTCTCGAGCTTTCTTT. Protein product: CASSEQRQGSRAFF.

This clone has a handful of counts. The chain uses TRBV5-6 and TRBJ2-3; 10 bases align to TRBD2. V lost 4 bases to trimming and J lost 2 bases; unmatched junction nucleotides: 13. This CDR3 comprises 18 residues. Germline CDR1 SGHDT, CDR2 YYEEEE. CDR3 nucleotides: TGTGCCAGCAGCCGACCCGGAGCGGGGGGGCTGCTCACAGATACGCAGTATTTT. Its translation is CASSRPGAGGLLTDTQYF.

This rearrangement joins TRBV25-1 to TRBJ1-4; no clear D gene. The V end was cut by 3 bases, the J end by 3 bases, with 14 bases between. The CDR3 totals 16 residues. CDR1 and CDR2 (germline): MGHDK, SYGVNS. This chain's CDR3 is CASSDLAGWANEKLFF. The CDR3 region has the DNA TGTGCCAGCAGTGATTTGGCAGGTTGGGCTAATGAAAAACTGTTTTTT.

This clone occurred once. The CDR3 bases are TGTGCCAGCAGCTTGACCGGGATTTATGAAAAACTGTTTTTT. Translation gives CASSLTGIYEKLFF. The chain recombines TRBV5-6 with TRBJ1-4; no definite D call. The germline gives CDR1 SGHDT, CDR2 YYEEEE. There are 14 residues in the CDR3. Trimming pared 1 base from V and 6 bases from J, leaving 10 bases between.

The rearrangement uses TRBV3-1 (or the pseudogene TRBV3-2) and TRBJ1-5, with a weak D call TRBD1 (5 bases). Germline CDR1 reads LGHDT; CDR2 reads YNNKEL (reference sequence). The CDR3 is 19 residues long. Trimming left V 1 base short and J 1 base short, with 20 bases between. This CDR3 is CASSQVGQGGEVSNQPQHF. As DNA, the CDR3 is TGTGCCAGCAGCCAAGTCGGTCAGGGAGGAGAAGTGAGCAATCAGCCCCAGCATTTT.

The CDR3 loop is CASSLRSQTLSYEQYF. The CDR3 bases are TGTGCCAGCAGCTTGAGGTCACAGACCCTCTCCTACGAGCAGTACTTC. V usage is TRBV5-6 and J usage is TRBJ2-7; D gene ambiguous. Germline-derived CDR1 and CDR2 are SGHDT and YYEEEE. There are 16 residues in the CDR3. Between the trimmed V and J ends, which lost 1 base and 0 bases, there was a span of 14 bases.

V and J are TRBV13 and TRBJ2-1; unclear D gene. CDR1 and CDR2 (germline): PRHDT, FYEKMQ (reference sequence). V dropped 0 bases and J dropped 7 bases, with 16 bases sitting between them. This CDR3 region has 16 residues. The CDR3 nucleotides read TGTGCCAGCAGCTTAGGCGGTAGAGCGCTTCCGAATGAGCAGTTCTTC. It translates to CASSLGGRALPNEQFF.

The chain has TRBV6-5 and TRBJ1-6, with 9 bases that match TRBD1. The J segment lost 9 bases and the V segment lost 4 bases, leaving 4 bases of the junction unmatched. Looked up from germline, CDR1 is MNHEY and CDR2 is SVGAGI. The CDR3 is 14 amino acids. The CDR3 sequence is CASSSRDRVSPLHF. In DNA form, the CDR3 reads TGTGCCAGCAGTTCCCGGGACAGGGTTTCACCCCTCCACTTT.

The DNA for the CDR3 is TGTGCCAGCAGTTTTTCAGGGGCGAAAATCTCAACTAATGAAAAACTGTTTTTT. This translates into CASSFSGAKISTNEKLFF. The chain carries TRBV28 and TRBJ1-4, with D perhaps TRBD1 (6 bases). V lost 3 bases and J 0 bases, leaving 17 bases between the germline ends. CDR1 and CDR2 from the germline V gene are MDHEN and SYDVKM. This CDR3 has 18 amino acids.